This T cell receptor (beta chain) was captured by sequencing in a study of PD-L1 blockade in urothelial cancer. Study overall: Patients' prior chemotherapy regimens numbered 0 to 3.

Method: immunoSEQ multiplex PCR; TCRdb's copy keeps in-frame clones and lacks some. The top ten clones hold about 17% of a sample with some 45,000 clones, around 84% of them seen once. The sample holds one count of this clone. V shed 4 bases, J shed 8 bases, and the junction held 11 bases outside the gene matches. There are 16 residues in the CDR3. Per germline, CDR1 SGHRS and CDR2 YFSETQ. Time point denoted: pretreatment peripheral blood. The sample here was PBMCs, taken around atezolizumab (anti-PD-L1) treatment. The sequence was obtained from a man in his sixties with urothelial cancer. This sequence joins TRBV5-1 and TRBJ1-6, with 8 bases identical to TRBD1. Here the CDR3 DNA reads TGCGCCAGCAGCACAGGACAGGGTGTTGGCGATTCACCCCTCCACTTT. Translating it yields CASSTGQGVGDSPLHF.